This T cell receptor beta chain was recorded in a study of cytomegalovirus exposure and HLA in healthy donors. Study-level results: Later work found that TCR association rates differed between HLA loci; DRB1 had the most and HLA-C the fewest. In a later analysis, at a false discovery rate of 0.05, 15,000 to 20,000 TCR beta sequences matched HLA alleles. Among the CMV-associated chains, three were confirmed in vitro as specific for CMV antigens. A list of around 150 TCR beta chains associated with cytomegalovirus was given.

Germline assignment: CDR1 SGDLS and CDR2 YYNGEE. The CDR3 spans 18 residues. Trimming removed 3 bases from V and 2 bases from J; junction bases left unmatched: 13. Researchers ran the PCR with 60 Vbeta and 13 Jbeta primers. Assay used: immunoSEQ multiplex PCR; TCRdb lists only in-frame clones, some missing. This sample has 150,000 to 200,000 clones, with around 78% found just once. In regard to this clone: Its specificity is unknown.

Sample: PBMCs. The chain is built from TRBV9 and TRBJ1-1; 10 nucleotides match TRBD1. The sequence was collected from a man aged 25-45 years in good health and CMV-seronegative. The CDR3 region has the DNA TGTGCCAGCAGCGGCCGGGTCCAGGGGACAGGGGTTAACACTGAAGCTTTCTTT. It specifies CASSGRVQGTGVNTEAFF.